This T cell receptor beta chain emerged from a study of T cell changes during pregnancy in multiple sclerosis. TCRdb's copy holds only in-frame clones and misses some; the assay was immunoSEQ multiplex PCR. Of approximately 60,000 clones listed, around 94% are singletons. The source material was CD8+ T cells from peripheral blood mononuclear cells, sampled in the third trimester of pregnancy. The sequence derives from a female donor with multiple sclerosis, enrolled in a pregnancy study.

The CDR3 loop is CASSLQGSSYNEQFF. CDR3 nucleotides: TGTGCCAGCAGTTTACAGGGAAGCTCCTACAATGAGCAGTTCTTC. The rearrangement links TRBV28 to TRBJ2-1, with D perhaps TRBD1 (5 bases). V gave up 2 bases and J gave up 0 bases, with 8 bases separating them. The CDR3 length is 15 residues. Germline V gene sequence: CDR1 MDHEN, CDR2 SYDVKM. The variable domain in full, completed from reference TRBV28 and TRBJ2-1, reads DVKVTQSSRYLVKRTGEKVFLECVQDMDHENMFWYRQDPGLGLRLIYFSYDVKMKEKGDIPEGYSVSREKKERFSLILESASTNQTSMYLCASSLQGSSYNEQFFGPGTRLTVL.